This T cell receptor beta chain was retrieved from a study of blood T cell repertoires in COVID-19. Repertoires were generated with immunoSEQ multiplex PCR, while TCRdb's copy carries only in-frame clones and drops some. The table lists 200,000 to 250,000 clones, roughly 89% of them singletons. This TCR came from a man younger than 35 with acute COVID-19. What was sequenced was PBMCs or T cells enriched from blood (not recorded which).

CDR3 bases: TGTGCCAGCAGCACCGACAAGATTTGGACCGGGGAGCTGTTTTTT. Translation: CASSTDKIWTGELFF. The rearrangement links TRBV7-9 to TRBJ2-2; D is unclear. Germline values: CDR1 SEHNR, CDR2 FQNEAQ (reference sequence). The ends were cut back, 5 bases at V and 5 bases at J, with 15 bases in the middle. This CDR3 region has 15 residues. Full variable domain (missing parts from reference TRBV7-9 and TRBJ2-2): DTGVSQNPRHKITKRGQNVTFRCDPISEHNRLYWYRQTLGQGPEFLTYFQNEAQLEKSRLLSDRFSAERPKGSFSTLEIQRTEQGDSAMYLCASSTDKIWTGELFFGEGSRLTVL.